A selection of T cell receptor beta chains follows, all from one sample in a study of OX40 agonist ivuxolimab in advanced cancers. The data were produced by immunoSEQ multiplex PCR, yet TCRdb's version contains in-frame clones alone and is incomplete. The table lists 70,000 to 80,000 clones, 80% to 90% of them singletons. The source was CD4+ or CD8+ T cells sorted from blood, collected in a trial of the OX40 agonist ivuxolimab. Every receptor here comes from an adult with an advanced solid tumor such as melanoma, head and neck, liver or kidney cancer. Both conserved end residues are part of each CDR3. The order of the fields is clone size, J gene, D gene, V gene, CDR3 DNA, CDR3 protein. The D gene is left open where the match is weak. The size of a clone is reported for some rows only, either as once, few or many, or as a class for expanded clones.

-,TRBJ1-1,TRBD1,TRBV6-1,TGTGCCAGCAGTGATTCGACAGGGTGGTTACAGGACACTGAAGCTTTCTTT,CASSDSTGWLQDTEAFF
-,TRBJ1-1,-,TRBV7-9,TGTGCCAGCAGCTTAGGGCAGTATACGGGTAACACTGAAGCTTTCTTT,CASSLGQYTGNTEAFF
-,TRBJ1-2,-,TRBV28,TGTGCCAGCAGGCCAGGGGCTCCTGGCTACACCTTC,CASRPGAPGYTF
-,TRBJ2-5,-,TRBV9,TGTGCCAGCAGCGTCCGGGCGGCAGGGTTTCGAGAGACCCAGTACTTC,CASSVRAAGFRETQYF
-,TRBJ2-4,TRBD1,TRBV5-4,TGTGCCAGCAGCTTGGGGGACAGCAAAAACATTCAGTACTTC,CASSLGDSKNIQYF
-,TRBJ1-1,-,TRBV6-5,TGTGCCAGCTGCCCGATTGGGGCAAACACTGAAGCTTTCTTT,CASCPIGANTEAFF
-,TRBJ1-5,TRBD1,TRBV6-5,TGTGCCAGCAGACACCGGGACAGGGGATATCAGCCCCAGCATTTT,CASRHRDRGYQPQHF
-,TRBJ2-5,TRBD2,TRBV7-7,TGTGCTAGCAGCCCGACTAGCGGACAAGAGACCCAGTACTTC,CASSPTSGQETQYF
-,TRBJ1-5,TRBD1,TRBV27,TGTGCCAGCAGTCCAAAGACAGGGTTTGGCCAGCCCCAGCATTTT,CASSPKTGFGQPQHF
-,TRBJ2-1,-,TRBV7-9,TGTGCCAGCAGCTTAGATTATCGGGAGCAGTTCTTC,CASSLDYREQFF
-,TRBJ2-7,TRBD1,TRBV6-5,TGTGCCAGCGGCCCCCCCGGGACAGGGTCCTACGAGCAGTACTTC,CASGPPGTGSYEQYF
-,TRBJ1-5,-,TRBV6-5,TGTGCCAGCAGAACAGGTTATGGCAATCAGCCCCAGCATTTT,CASRTGYGNQPQHF
-,TRBJ1-6,-,TRBV4-1,TGCGCCAGCAGCCTGGACGGGGCTAGGGGGAATAGACCCCTCCACTTT,CASSLDGARGNRPLHF
-,TRBJ2-2,-,TRBV5-1,TGCGCCAGCAGCTTGGGCAGGGATGCCGGGGAGCTGTTTTTT,CASSLGRDAGELFF
-,TRBJ2-7,TRBD2,TRBV28,TGTGCCAGCAGTACCCGGGGCGGGAGGGTCTACGAGCAGTACTTC,CASSTRGGRVYEQYF
-,TRBJ2-1,TRBD2,TRBV7-9,TGTGCCAGCAGCCCCCTCAAGACTAGCGGGAATACCTACAATGAGCAGTTCTTC,CASSPLKTSGNTYNEQFF
-,TRBJ1-6,-,TRBV4-1,TGCGCCAGCAGCCAGGCTGACAGGACGAATTCACCCCTCCACTTT,CASSQADRTNSPLHF
-,TRBJ2-6,-,TRBV6-5,TGTGCCAGCAGTCGGACATTCTCTGGGGCCAACGTCCTGACTTTC,CASSRTFSGANVLTF
-,TRBJ2-3,-,TRBV5-8,TGTGCCAGCAGCTTGGGAGGGTCCGCAGATACGCAGTATTTT,CASSLGGSADTQYF
few,TRBJ2-7,-,TRBV5-1,TGCGCCAGCAGCTTGGTCCGCCAGGGGATTGTTTACGAGCAGTACTTC,CASSLVRQGIVYEQYF
-,TRBJ2-3,-,TRBV7-2,TGTGCCAGCAGCCCTAGCCAGGGAACAGATACGCAGTATTTT,CASSPSQGTDTQYF
once,TRBJ1-2,TRBD1,TRBV11-2,TGTGCCAGCAGCACCATTACAGGGGTTAGAGGCTACACCTTC,CASSTITGVRGYTF
-,TRBJ2-7,TRBD1,TRBV9,TGTGCCAGCAGCGGCCGGGACAGGGTCTACGAGCAGTACTTC,CASSGRDRVYEQYF
medium-sized,TRBJ2-7,-,TRBV11-1,TGTGCCAGCAGCTTAGGTCGACGGGAGACGAGCTCCTACGAGCAGTACTTC,CASSLGRRETSSYEQYF
-,TRBJ2-7,-,TRBV9,TGTGCCAGCAGCGTAGAACCTAGTTCCTACGAGCAGTACTTC,CASSVEPSSYEQYF
-,TRBJ2-5,TRBD1,TRBV11-3,TGTGCCAGCAGCTTGGCACAGGGGGCAGAGACCCAGTACTTC,CASSLAQGAETQYF
-,TRBJ1-1,-,TRBV29-1,TGCAGCGTTGTCGGGTCGGCAAGGAACACTGAAGCTTTCTTT,CSVVGSARNTEAFF
-,TRBJ1-2,-,TRBV7-9,TGTGCCAGCAGGATAGGCGGGAACTATGGCTACACCTTC,CASRIGGNYGYTF
-,TRBJ2-3,TRBD2,TRBV28,TGTGCCAGCAGTTTAAGAATTCTGGCGGGAGCTGGAGATACGCAGTATTTT,CASSLRILAGAGDTQYF
-,TRBJ2-7,-,TRBV5-4,TGTGCCAGCAGCCGGGAGTACGAGCAGTACTTC,CASSREYEQYF
-,TRBJ1-2,TRBD1,TRBV5-6,TGTGCCAGCAGCTACATCAAACAGGGGTTAGACTATGGCTACACCTTC,CASSYIKQGLDYGYTF
-,TRBJ2-4,-,TRBV11-2,TGTGCCAGCAGCGCGATTGCAGGGTCCGGCTACATTCAGTACTTC,CASSAIAGSGYIQYF
-,TRBJ2-3,TRBD2,TRBV10-3,TGTGCCACTACCCTTGAGCGGGAGGGAGATACGCAGTATTTT,CATTLEREGDTQYF
few,TRBJ1-5,-,TRBV28,TGTGCCAGCTCACAAAGCAATCAGCCCCAGCATTTT,CASSQSNQPQHF
once,TRBJ2-1,TRBD2,TRBV5-1,TGCGCCAGCAGCTTAACACTAGCGGGGGGACGCGTCGAGTTCTCATCCTACAATGAGCAGTTCTTC,CASSLTLAGGRVEFSSYNEQFF